The 7 T cell receptor beta chains in this list originate from one sample, sequenced in a study of T cells after yellow fever vaccination. MiXCR was run by TCRdb on the 5' RACE reads, yielding one entry per CDR3 protein. The profile covers about 340,000 distinct CDR3 sequences, with roughly 8.7% appearing a single time and roughly 18% taken by the ten largest. Sample: PBMCs, taken on the day of the first yellow fever vaccination. Source of these receptors: a man younger than 35 who received the YFV17D yellow fever vaccine.

The J gene is TRBJ2-6, the V gene TRBV21-1; the D segment call TRBD2 is taken from the table without a DNA check. TRBV21-1 is a known pseudogene. The CDR3 is made up of 16 amino acids. The CDR3 nucleotides read TGTGCCAGCAAGGGCAGGAACCCCTCTGGGGCCAACGTCCTGACTTTC. This encodes CASKGRNPSGANVLTF.

Written as DNA, the CDR3 is TGTGCCAGCTCACCAAGGCCTATTAACACCGGGGAGCTGTTTTTT. Protein product: CASSPRPINTGELFF. This chain links TRBV18 with TRBJ2-2; D unclear. Germline V gene lookup returns CDR1 KGHSH and CDR2 LQKENI. Trimming cost V 2 bases and J 2 bases, with 9 bases left between them. The CDR3 runs 15 residues.

A note on this clonotype: A read error is possible here, since a much larger clone lies one base away. V usage is TRBV2 and J usage is TRBJ1-5; the match to TRBD1 covers 7 bases. Germline V CDR1 and CDR2: SNHLY, FYNNEI. This CDR3 region has 16 residues. CDR3 protein: CASRAEWGQNNQLQHF. The CDR3 DNA is TGTGCCAGCAGAGCTGAGTGGGGACAGAACAATCAGCTCCAGCATTTT.

The chain has TRBV4-3 and TRBJ2-3, with 11 bases that match TRBD2. The length of the CDR3 is 19 residues. Unmatched junction bases numbered 10, after V lost 0 bases and J lost 2 bases. Germline CDR1 is LGHNA and CDR2 is YSLEER. CDR3 sequence: CASSQDDTSGGSNTDTQYF. As DNA, the CDR3 is TGCGCCAGCAGCCAAGATGATACTAGCGGGGGCTCTAACACAGATACGCAGTATTTT.

The V gene is TRBV9, the J gene TRBJ1-3; no definite D call. Germline values: CDR1 SGDLS, CDR2 YYNGEE. This CDR3 is 14 amino acids long. Trimming cost V 0 bases and J 2 bases, with 6 bases left between them. The CDR3 loop is CASSVDAAGNTIYF. DNA for the CDR3: TGTGCCAGCAGCGTAGACGCCGCTGGAAACACCATATATTTT.

This clonotype appeared a few times. This chain connects TRBV7-3 to TRBJ2-5; TRBD2 agrees at 7 bases. V dropped 7 bases and J dropped 5; count of bases not matched to a gene: 16. The germline V gene has CDR1 SGHTA and CDR2 FQGTGA. The CDR3 extends over 16 amino acids. CDR3 in amino acids: CASNPKDPLGGETQYF. The CDR3 DNA is TGTGCCAGCAACCCCAAGGACCCATTGGGGGGGGAGACCCAGTACTTC.

This clonotype was seen a handful of times. The chain carries TRBV12-3 or TRBV12-4 and TRBJ1-1; D not certain. The CDR3 loop spans 15 amino acids. Trimming removed 3 bases from V and 0 bases from J, with 11 bases in between. CDR3 amino acids: CASSLFPTVNTEAFF. As DNA, the CDR3 is TGTGCCAGCAGTTTGTTCCCGACCGTGAACACTGAAGCTTTCTTT.